Each of the 22 T cell receptor beta chains below was sequenced from the same sample in a study of cytomegalovirus exposure and HLA in healthy donors. PCR employed 60 Vbeta and 13 Jbeta primers. TCRdb's table, derived via immunoSEQ multiplex PCR, lists solely in-frame clones and lacks some. Of some 160,000 clones listed, about 80% are singletons. The sample was PBMCs. These receptor sequences come from a woman in her thirties or forties in good health and CMV-seronegative.

CDR3 nucleotide sequence: TGTGCCAGCAGCTTGGAGGGGGCAATTGGAGAAGCTTTCTTT. Amino acid sequence: CASSLEGAIGEAFF. The chain joins TRBV5-4 to TRBJ1-1; TRBD1 matches 7 bases. The CDR3 is 14 residues long. V was pared by 0 bases and J by 8 bases, with 7 bases of the junction left unmatched. CDR1 is SGHNT, CDR2 YYREEE, per germline (reference sequence).

The sample holds one count of this clone. The chain has TRBV5-1 and TRBJ2-1, with 11 bases that match TRBD2. The length of the CDR3 is 17 residues. Germline assignment: CDR1 SGHRS and CDR2 YFSETQ. Losses at the gene ends were 0 bases for V and 8 bases for J; bases not matched to a gene: 10. This chain's CDR3 is CASSLARLAGGLDEQFF. The DNA of the CDR3 is TGCGCCAGCAGCTTGGCCCGTCTAGCGGGGGGATTGGATGAGCAGTTCTTC. Filled out from reference TRBV5-1 and TRBJ2-1, the complete variable domain reads KAGVTQTPRYLIKTRGQQVTLSCSPISGHRSVSWYQQTPGQGLQFLFEYFSETQRNKGNFPGRFSGRQFSNSRSEMNVSTLELGDSALYLCASSLARLAGGLDEQFFGPGTRLTVL.

The genes are TRBV2 and TRBJ2-7; D unresolved. The CDR3 totals 15 residues. Trimming cost V 3 bases and J 0 bases, with 12 bases left between them. In germline, CDR1 is SNHLY, CDR2 FYNNEI. The CDR3 is CASSESGLSSYEQYF. The CDR3 nucleotides read TGTGCCAGCAGTGAGTCCGGGTTAAGCTCCTACGAGCAGTACTTC.

V is TRBV5-8 and J is TRBJ2-5, with D maybe TRBD2 (6 bases). Germline CDR1 and CDR2: SGHTS and YDEGEE. This CDR3 has 15 amino acids. Trimming shortened V by 4 bases and J by 4 bases, and 17 bases separated the two germline ends. The CDR3 nucleotides are TGTGCCAGCAGCCTTTGGGTGGGGGGACGAGAGACCCAGTACTTC. Translation: CASSLWVGGRETQYF.

The genes are TRBV7-8 and TRBJ1-1, with no clear D. V lost 7 bases, J lost 1 base, and 10 bases lay in between. This CDR3 region has 13 residues. Germline values: CDR1 SGHVS, CDR2 FQNEAQ. This CDR3 is CASTLPTNTEAFF. The CDR3 DNA reads TGTGCCAGCACTCTCCCTACGAACACTGAAGCTTTCTTT.

This chain uses TRBV28 with TRBJ2-3; D is possibly TRBD2 (6 bases). The CDR3 spans 14 residues. Germline V gives CDR1 MDHEN, CDR2 SYDVKM. V gave up 3 bases and J gave up 2 bases, with 9 bases separating them. CDR3 in amino acids: CASSLGLFTDTQYF. The DNA of the CDR3 is TGTGCCAGCAGTTTGGGACTTTTCACAGATACGCAGTATTTT.

This clone was detected only a few times. V usage is TRBV27 and J usage is TRBJ2-5; 14 nucleotides line up with TRBD2. Germline assignment: CDR1 MNHEY and CDR2 SMNVEV (reference sequence). Trimming removed 6 bases from V and 5 bases from J; junction bases left unmatched: 5. The CDR3 consists of 15 residues. CDR3 bases: TGTGCCAGCAGCTGGACTAGCGGGGGGCGGGAGACCCAGTACTTC. It codes for CASSWTSGGRETQYF.

The genes are TRBV14 and TRBJ1-2, with TRBD1 as a possible D gene (6 bases). This CDR3 region has 15 residues. V was clipped by 0 bases and J by 3 bases, with 11 bases between them. Looked up from germline, CDR1 is SGHDN and CDR2 is FVKESK. The CDR3 DNA reads TGTGCCAGCAGCCAAGATGACAGGCGATACTATGGCTACACCTTC. It is translated as CASSQDDRRYYGYTF. The whole variable domain, remainder taken from reference TRBV14 and TRBJ1-2, is EAGVTQFPSHSVIEKGQTVTLRCDPISGHDNLYWYRRVMGKEIKFLLHFVKESKQDESGMPNNRFLAERTGGTYSTLKVQPAELEDSGVYFCASSQDDRRYYGYTFGSGTRLTVV.

The chain couples TRBV2 to TRBJ2-7; 8 bases fit TRBD1. Germline CDR1 is SNHLY and CDR2 is FYNNEI. The CDR3 consists of 16 residues. V lost 5 bases and J lost 4; bases outside the gene matches: 13. CDR3 amino acids: CASSHNGQGRFYEQYF. CDR3 bases: TGTGCCAGCAGTCATAACGGACAGGGTCGGTTTTACGAGCAGTACTTC.

The chain has TRBV6-6 and TRBJ1-2; 7 nucleotides match TRBD1. Germline V gene sequence: CDR1 MNHNY, CDR2 SVGAGI (reference sequence). After removal of 2 bases from V and 7 bases from J, the junction contained 7 bases not matched to a gene. The length of the CDR3 is 14 residues. The CDR3 DNA sequence: TGTGCCAGCAGTTACGTTGAGGGGGCGGGTGGCTACACCTTC. It translates to CASSYVEGAGGYTF.

The rearrangement links TRBV4-3 to TRBJ2-7; tentatively, D is TRBD2 (6 bases). With 1 base removed from V and 6 bases from J, the gap between germline ends came to 16 bases. The length of the CDR3 is 15 residues. The germline CDR1 and CDR2 sequences are LGHNA and YSLEER. Here the CDR3 DNA reads TGCGCCAGCAGCCAAGTAGGGGCGGGATGGGGCGAGCAGTACTTC. It translates to CASSQVGAGWGEQYF.

The chain combines TRBV2 with TRBJ1-5; TRBD1 matches 8 bases. The CDR3 extends over 16 amino acids. V was clipped by 2 bases and J by 7 bases; unmatched bases: 10. Germline V lookup: CDR1 SNHLY, CDR2 FYNNEI. DNA for the CDR3: TGTGCCAGCAGTGAACACTTGGCAGGGGGCAGGCAGCCCCAGCATTTT. Translation gives CASSEHLAGGRQPQHF.

V and J are TRBV29-1 and TRBJ2-7; 7 nucleotides line up with TRBD1. The CDR3 totals 13 residues. V was clipped by 3 bases and J by 2 bases; unmatched bases: 4. Germline CDR1 reads SQVTM; CDR2 reads ANQGSEA. CDR3 nucleotides: TGCAGCGTTGAGCCAGGGGGAACCTACGAGCAGTACTTC. The encoded protein is CSVEPGGTYEQYF.

V gene TRBV2 combines with J gene TRBJ2-2, with 7 positions matching TRBD1. V shed 7 bases, J shed 7 bases, and the junction held 12 bases outside the gene matches. In germline, CDR1 is SNHLY, CDR2 FYNNEI. The CDR3 contains 15 residues. The CDR3 sequence is CASTPRAGGFGELFF. Written as DNA, the CDR3 is TGTGCCAGCACCCCTAGGGCAGGGGGTTTCGGGGAGCTGTTTTTT.

This clone was counted between two and nine times. This chain uses TRBV10-3 with TRBJ2-7; D is unclear. Germline V gene lookup returns CDR1 ENHRY and CDR2 SYGVKD. V was clipped by 11 bases and J by 3 bases, with 5 bases between them. There are 9 residues in the CDR3. CDR3 sequence (DNA): TGTGCCTCCCTCTACGAGCAGTACTTC. As protein: CASLYEQYF.

This clone was detected a few times. The CDR3 region has the DNA TGTGCCAGCAGCGTAGGCAGCGATAATTCACCCCTCCACTTT. It translates to CASSVGSDNSPLHF. The V and J genes are TRBV9 and TRBJ1-6; D is unresolved. CDR1 is SGDLS and CDR2 is YYNGEE in the germline V gene. Trimming took off 0 bases at V and 5 bases at J, with 6 bases between the two ends. The CDR3 covers 14 residues.

The rearrangement uses TRBV4-3 and TRBJ1-1; the D is unclear. Germline loops: CDR1 LGHNA, CDR2 YSLEER. CDR3 length: 13 residues. Trimming left V 0 bases short and J 7 bases short, with 9 bases between. CDR3 sequence: CASSQDRYCEAFF. Here the CDR3 DNA reads TGCGCCAGCAGCCAAGATCGGTACTGTGAAGCTTTCTTT.

This clone was counted a few times. V is TRBV2 and J is TRBJ1-1; 8 bases map to TRBD1. The CDR3 has 14 residues. Germline V gene data show CDR1 as SNHLY and CDR2 as FYNNEI. Trimming took 6 bases from V and 4 from J; bases not matched to a gene: 7. This CDR3 is CASRLDRASTEAFF. Here the CDR3 DNA reads TGTGCCAGCAGATTGGACAGGGCGAGCACTGAAGCTTTCTTT.

This chain connects TRBV11-2 to TRBJ1-5, with D perhaps TRBD1 (5 bases). The CDR3 runs to 13 residues. Germline CDR1 reads SGHAT; CDR2 reads FQNNGV. The V end lost 5 bases, the J end lost 7 bases, and 12 bases lay between the germline ends. For the CDR3, the DNA is TGTGCCAGCAGCCAGCGGGGGGACCAGCCCCAGCATTTT. Protein sequence: CASSQRGDQPQHF. Supplemented by reference TRBV11-2 and TRBJ1-5, the full variable domain reads EAGVAQSPRYKIIEKRQSVAFWCNPISGHATLYWYQQILGQGPKLLIQFQNNGVVDDSQLPKDRFSAERLKGVDSTLKIQPAKLEDSAVYLCASSQRGDQPQHFGDGTRLSIL.

This clone was found a few times. The chain employs TRBV9 and TRBJ2-1; 10 bases agree with TRBD2. Germline V gene lookup returns CDR1 SGDLS and CDR2 YYNGEE. V lost 0 bases to trimming and J lost 5 bases; unmatched junction nucleotides: 2. The CDR3 spans 15 residues. In DNA form, the CDR3 reads TGTGCCAGCAGCGTAGCTAGCGGGAGTCACAATGAGCAGTTCTTC. It encodes CASSVASGSHNEQFF.

The J gene is TRBJ1-6, the V gene TRBV6-6; 7 positions match TRBD1. With 8 bases clipped from V and 5 bases from J, the junction kept 3 bases outside the gene matches. This CDR3 is built from 13 residues. Germline lookup yields CDR1 MNHNY and CDR2 SVGAGI (reference sequence). CDR3 in amino acids: CASRQGDNSPLHF. The CDR3 nucleotides read TGTGCCAGCCGACAGGGCGATAATTCACCCCTCCACTTT.

This clone was seen more than once but under ten times. The genes are TRBV5-6 and TRBJ1-3; TRBD1 matches 7 bases. Per germline, CDR1 SGHDT and CDR2 YYEEEE. The CDR3 covers 17 residues. Germline trimming cut 3 bases from V and 3 bases from J; bases unmatched to any gene: 12. CDR3 protein: CASSSVVKGAVGNTIYF. Written as DNA, the CDR3 is TGTGCCAGCAGCTCTGTCGTTAAGGGGGCGGTTGGAAACACCATATATTTT.